This T cell receptor beta chain was recorded in a study of blood T cell repertoires in COVID-19. Looking at the study overall: COVID-19 samples, acute and convalescent, were from the United States, Italy and Spain. Nucleic acid was either cDNA or gDNA, and it came from T cells, B-cell-depleted T cells, or PBMCs.

With 3 bases clipped from V and 5 bases from J, the junction kept 7 bases outside the gene matches. The length of the CDR3 is 16 residues. The V gene's germline CDR1 is MNHNS and CDR2 SASEGT. Source study methods: Using reference gene primer amplification, nucleated cell counts were estimated. Generated by immunoSEQ multiplex PCR, the TCRdb table keeps only in-frame clones and is missing some. V and J calls and clone size come straight from that table; D and trimming were deduced from the DNA. The sample shows around 500,000 clones, over 75% of them seen only once. The sample comprised peripheral blood. The origin of this receptor is a human donor in a cohort sampled during active COVID-19. This chain links TRBV6-1 with TRBJ2-2; 9 bases align to TRBD1. CDR3 sequence reads: CASSDGTGIDTGELFF. In DNA, the CDR3 is TGTGCCAGCAGTGACGGGACAGGGATTGATACCGGGGAGCTGTTTTTT.